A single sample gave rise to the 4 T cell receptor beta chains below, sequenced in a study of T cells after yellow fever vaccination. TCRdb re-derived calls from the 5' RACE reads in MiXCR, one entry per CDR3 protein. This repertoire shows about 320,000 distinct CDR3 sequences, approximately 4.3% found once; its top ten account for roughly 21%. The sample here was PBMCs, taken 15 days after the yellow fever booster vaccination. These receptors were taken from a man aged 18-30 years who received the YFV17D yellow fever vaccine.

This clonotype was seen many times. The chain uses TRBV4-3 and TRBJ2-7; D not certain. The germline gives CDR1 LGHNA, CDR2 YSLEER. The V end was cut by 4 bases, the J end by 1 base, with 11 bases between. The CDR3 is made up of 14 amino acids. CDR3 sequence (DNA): TGCGCCAGCAGCCGATGGTCCGGTTCCTACGAGCAGTACTTC. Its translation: CASSRWSGSYEQYF.

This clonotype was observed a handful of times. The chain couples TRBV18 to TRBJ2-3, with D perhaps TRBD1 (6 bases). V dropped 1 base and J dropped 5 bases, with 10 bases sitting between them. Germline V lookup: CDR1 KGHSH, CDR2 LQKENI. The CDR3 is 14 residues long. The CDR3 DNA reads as TGTGCCAGCTCACCACTTACAGGGCGAGATACGCAGTATTTT. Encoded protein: CASSPLTGRDTQYF.

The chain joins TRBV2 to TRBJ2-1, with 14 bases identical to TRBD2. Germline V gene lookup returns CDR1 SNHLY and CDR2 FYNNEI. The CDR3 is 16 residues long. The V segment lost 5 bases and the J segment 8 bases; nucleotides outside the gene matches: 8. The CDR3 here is CASSKPGLAGEDEQFF. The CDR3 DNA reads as TGTGCCAGCAGTAAACCGGGACTAGCGGGGGAGGATGAGCAGTTCTTC.

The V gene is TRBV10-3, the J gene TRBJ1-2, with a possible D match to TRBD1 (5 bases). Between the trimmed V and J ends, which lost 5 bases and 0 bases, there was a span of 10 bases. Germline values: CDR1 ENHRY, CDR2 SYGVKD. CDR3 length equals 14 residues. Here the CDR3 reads CAISPAGSNYGYTF. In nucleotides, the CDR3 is TGTGCCATCAGTCCCGCAGGGTCTAACTATGGCTACACCTTC.